A selection of T cell receptor beta chains follows, all from one sample in a study of early T cells in non-severe SARS-CoV-2 infection. TCRdb reprocessed the 5' RACE reads via MiXCR and lists one record per CDR3 protein. The sample lists 40,000 to 60,000 distinct CDR3 sequences, about 7.4% occurring once. Sample: whole blood. The receptors were gathered from an adult who was a healthcare worker with PCR-confirmed SARS-CoV-2 infection or an uninfected control (not recorded which). The CDR3 runs from the conserved cysteine through the conserved F or W. Fields, in order: J gene, V gene, D gene, clone size, CDR3 protein, CDR3 DNA. The D gene is left open where the match is weak. The size entry is marked missing in some rows and otherwise reads once, few, many or a size class.

j_gene: TRBJ2-3
v_gene: TRBV5-1
d_gene: .
abundance: few
CDR3aa: CASRMWLAADTQYF
CDR3nt: TGCGCCAGCAGGATGTGGCTAGCCGCAGATACGCAGTATTTT

j_gene: TRBJ1-1
v_gene: TRBV7-8
d_gene: .
abundance: many
CDR3aa: CASSPTDRNEAFF
CDR3nt: TGTGCCAGCAGTCCGACAGATAGAAATGAAGCTTTCTTT

j_gene: TRBJ2-2
v_gene: TRBV28
d_gene: TRBD1
abundance: many
CDR3aa: CASRNDRGRTGELFF
CDR3nt: TGTGCCAGCAGAAATGACAGGGGACGCACCGGGGAGCTGTTTTTT

j_gene: TRBJ1-5
v_gene: TRBV6-1
d_gene: .
abundance: many
CDR3aa: CASSEGGRGNQPQHF
CDR3nt: TGTGCCAGCAGTGAAGGTGGGAGGGGCAATCAGCCCCAGCATTTT

j_gene: TRBJ2-3
v_gene: TRBV7-9
d_gene: .
abundance: .
CDR3aa: CASSMVGDTQYF
CDR3nt: TGTGCCAGCAGCATGGTGGGGGATACGCAGTATTTT

j_gene: TRBJ2-7
v_gene: TRBV12-3/TRBV12-4
d_gene: TRBD1
abundance: few
CDR3aa: CASSLRQGPYEQYF
CDR3nt: TGTGCCAGCAGCCTCCGACAGGGGCCCTACGAGCAGTACTTC

j_gene: TRBJ2-3
v_gene: TRBV2
d_gene: .
abundance: many
CDR3aa: CASSVGPDTQYF
CDR3nt: TGTGCCAGCAGTGTTGGCCCAGATACGCAGTATTTT

j_gene: TRBJ2-3
v_gene: TRBV5-4
d_gene: .
abundance: many
CDR3aa: CASSSGPNRGDTQYF
CDR3nt: TGTGCCAGCAGCTCAGGACCCAATAGGGGCGATACGCAGTATTTT

j_gene: TRBJ1-1
v_gene: TRBV6-1
d_gene: .
abundance: many
CDR3aa: CASRRWDPNTEAFF
CDR3nt: TGTGCCAGCAGACGGTGGGATCCGAACACTGAAGCTTTCTTT

j_gene: TRBJ2-3
v_gene: TRBV12-3/TRBV12-4
d_gene: .
abundance: few
CDR3aa: CASRDRNTDTQYF
CDR3nt: TGTGCCAGCAGGGACAGAAACACAGATACGCAGTATTTT

j_gene: TRBJ1-1
v_gene: TRBV7-9
d_gene: .
abundance: many
CDR3aa: CASSLALGGTEAFF
CDR3nt: TGTGCCAGCAGCTTAGCGCTAGGGGGCACTGAAGCTTTCTTT

j_gene: TRBJ1-2
v_gene: TRBV6-2/TRBV6-3
d_gene: .
abundance: many
CDR3aa: CASKGAEPQNYGYTF
CDR3nt: TGTGCCAGCAAAGGAGCAGAACCCCAGAACTATGGCTACACCTTC

j_gene: TRBJ2-1
v_gene: TRBV24-1
d_gene: TRBD1
abundance: .
CDR3aa: CATSDSGQGYNEQFF
CDR3nt: TGTGCCACCAGTGATTCGGGACAGGGTTACAATGAGCAGTTCTTC

j_gene: TRBJ1-3
v_gene: TRBV18
d_gene: .
abundance: .
CDR3aa: CASSPRGSGNTIYF
CDR3nt: TGTGCCAGCTCACCACGCGGCTCTGGAAACACCATATATTTT

j_gene: TRBJ2-7
v_gene: TRBV14
d_gene: .
abundance: .
CDR3aa: CASSQDLGTAYEQYF
CDR3nt: TGTGCCAGCAGCCAAGATCTTGGTACAGCCTACGAGCAGTACTTC

j_gene: TRBJ2-5
v_gene: TRBV5-6
d_gene: .
abundance: .
CDR3aa: CTSSEKTMIETQYF
CDR3nt: TGTACCAGCAGCGAAAAGACTATGATAGAGACCCAGTACTTC

j_gene: TRBJ2-1
v_gene: TRBV20-1
d_gene: TRBD2
abundance: .
CDR3aa: CSAEGTSGGLSSYNEQFF
CDR3nt: TGCAGTGCCGAGGGGACTAGCGGGGGCCTTAGCTCCTACAATGAGCAGTTCTTC

j_gene: TRBJ2-1
v_gene: TRBV12-5
d_gene: .
abundance: many
CDR3aa: CASGPTYNEQFF
CDR3nt: TGTGCTAGTGGCCCCACCTACAATGAGCAGTTCTTC

j_gene: TRBJ2-2
v_gene: TRBV12-3/TRBV12-4
d_gene: .
abundance: .
CDR3aa: CASSSGFGELFF
CDR3nt: TGTGCCAGCAGTTCGGGATTCGGGGAGCTGTTTTTT

j_gene: TRBJ1-6
v_gene: TRBV9
d_gene: .
abundance: many
CDR3aa: CASSVVGDSPLHF
CDR3nt: TGTGCCAGCAGCGTAGTCGGGGATTCACCCCTCCACTTT

j_gene: TRBJ2-7
v_gene: TRBV29-1
d_gene: TRBD1
abundance: .
CDR3aa: CSVDSGTGDYEQYF
CDR3nt: TGCAGCGTTGATAGTGGGACAGGTGACTACGAGCAGTACTTC

j_gene: TRBJ2-1
v_gene: TRBV6-5
d_gene: .
abundance: few
CDR3aa: CASSRRDGIYNEQFF
CDR3nt: TGTGCCAGCAGTCGCCGGGACGGCATATACAATGAGCAGTTCTTC

j_gene: TRBJ2-7
v_gene: TRBV29-1
d_gene: .
abundance: many
CDR3aa: CSVVQTYEQYF
CDR3nt: TGCAGCGTAGTACAAACCTACGAGCAGTACTTC

j_gene: TRBJ1-2
v_gene: TRBV5-4
d_gene: TRBD1
abundance: many
CDR3aa: CASSSPGQGNYGYTF
CDR3nt: TGTGCCAGCAGCTCACCGGGACAGGGGAACTATGGCTACACCTTC

j_gene: TRBJ1-5
v_gene: TRBV4-1
d_gene: .
abundance: .
CDR3aa: CASSQVPTGISNQPQHF
CDR3nt: TGCGCCAGCAGCCAAGTTCCGACAGGAATAAGCAATCAGCCCCAGCATTTT

j_gene: TRBJ2-1
v_gene: TRBV3-2
d_gene: .
abundance: .
CDR3aa: CASSFRTSGGSLSYNEQFF
CDR3nt: TGTGCCAGCAGCTTCCGGACTAGCGGGGGCAGCCTCTCCTACAATGAGCAGTTCTTC

j_gene: TRBJ2-3
v_gene: TRBV20-1
d_gene: .
abundance: .
CDR3aa: CSANPRTIVTDTQYF
CDR3nt: TGCAGTGCCAATCCCCGGACCATTGTAACAGATACGCAGTATTTT

j_gene: TRBJ1-2
v_gene: TRBV6-1
d_gene: .
abundance: many
CDR3aa: CASSARPSDRGYTF
CDR3nt: TGTGCCAGCAGTGCTCGACCCTCCGATAGAGGCTACACCTTC

j_gene: TRBJ2-1
v_gene: TRBV20-1
d_gene: .
abundance: .
CDR3aa: CSPLVDTYNEQFF
CDR3nt: TGCAGCCCGTTAGTTGACACCTACAATGAGCAGTTCTTC

j_gene: TRBJ2-3
v_gene: TRBV29-1
d_gene: .
abundance: many
CDR3aa: CSVATGTSTDTQYF
CDR3nt: TGCAGCGTTGCCACCGGGACCAGCACAGATACGCAGTATTTT

j_gene: TRBJ2-7
v_gene: TRBV12-3/TRBV12-4
d_gene: TRBD2
abundance: .
CDR3aa: CASRLSGGVSYEQYF
CDR3nt: TGTGCCAGCAGACTGAGCGGGGGTGTATCCTACGAGCAGTACTTC

j_gene: TRBJ1-6
v_gene: TRBV6-5
d_gene: TRBD1
abundance: many
CDR3aa: CASSPLQGGSPLHF
CDR3nt: TGTGCCAGCAGCCCCCTACAGGGGGGTTCACCCCTCCACTTT

j_gene: TRBJ2-7
v_gene: TRBV20-1
d_gene: .
abundance: many
CDR3aa: CSARVRPSYEQYF
CDR3nt: TGCAGTGCTAGAGTCCGCCCATCCTACGAGCAGTACTTC

j_gene: TRBJ2-3
v_gene: TRBV2
d_gene: TRBD1
abundance: many
CDR3aa: CASSEQGARGDTQYF
CDR3nt: TGTGCCAGCAGTGAGCAGGGGGCGAGGGGAGATACGCAGTATTTT

j_gene: TRBJ2-3
v_gene: TRBV20-1
d_gene: .
abundance: .
CDR3aa: CSARFGGGTDTQYF
CDR3nt: TGCAGTGCTAGATTCGGGGGTGGCACAGATACGCAGTATTTT

j_gene: TRBJ2-7
v_gene: TRBV28
d_gene: .
abundance: .
CDR3aa: CASRDEPYEQYF
CDR3nt: TGTGCCAGCCGGGACGAACCCTACGAGCAGTACTTC